What follows are 9 T cell receptor beta chains derived from one specimen sequenced in a study of blood T cell repertoires in COVID-19. Measured with immunoSEQ multiplex PCR; TCRdb has only the in-frame clones, and not every one. The sample lists about 300,000 clones; 70% to 85% were seen once. The sample was peripheral blood. Every receptor here comes from a human donor with COVID-19, enrolled during active disease. The donor label of this sample is uncertain.

The gene calls are TRBV5-5 and TRBJ2-7; 9 bases fit TRBD1. This CDR3 comprises 15 residues. The J segment lost 4 bases and the V segment lost 5 bases, leaving 10 bases of the junction unmatched. Per the germline V gene, CDR1 is SGHKS and CDR2 is YYEKEE (reference sequence). CDR3 region: CASSYAGQGGYEQYF. As DNA, the CDR3 is TGTGCCAGCAGTTACGCGGGACAGGGAGGATACGAGCAGTACTTC.

In DNA form, the CDR3 reads TGTGCCAGCAGCTCCTCAGGGGGGCGCAGCTCCTACGAGCAGTACTTC. The encoded protein is CASSSSGGRSSYEQYF. The chain is built from TRBV7-8 and TRBJ2-7, with D possibly being TRBD1 (7 bases). V gave up 4 bases and J gave up 0 bases, with 16 bases separating them. Looked up from germline, CDR1 is SGHVS and CDR2 is FQNEAQ. The CDR3 spans 16 residues.

This chain uses TRBV5-4 with TRBJ2-2; possible D gene TRBD1, 6 bases. The CDR3 length is 16 residues. In germline, CDR1 is SGHNT, CDR2 YYREEE (reference sequence). V lost 2 bases, J lost 4 bases, and 15 bases lay in between. CDR3 amino acids: CASSFGGRGFTGELFF. Here the CDR3 DNA reads TGTGCCAGCAGCTTTGGGGGTAGGGGGTTCACCGGGGAGCTGTTTTTT.

This clone came up a few times. The V call is TRBV30, the J call TRBJ1-2; D is unclear. Germline V gene data show CDR1 as GTSNPN and CDR2 as SVGIG (reference sequence). The CDR3 totals 11 residues. V was cut by 8 bases and J by 4 bases, with 11 bases left in between. CDR3 DNA sequence: TGTGCCGGAGGGAACGTCTATGGCTACACCTTC. It translates to CAGGNVYGYTF. Based on the CDR3 plus reference TRBV30 and TRBJ1-2, the full variable domain is SQTIHQWPATLVQPVGSPLSLECTVEGTSNPNLYWYRQAAGRGLQLLFYSVGIGQISSEVPQNLSASRPQDRQFILSSKKLLLSDSGFYLCAGGNVYGYTFGSGTRLTVV.

The rearrangement uses TRBV5-1 and TRBJ1-5; D is unresolved. Germline-derived CDR1 and CDR2 are SGHRS and YFSETQ. V was shortened by 2 bases and J by 1 base, with 7 bases between the two germline ends. CDR3 length: 14 residues. The CDR3 sequence: CASSFGLSNQPQHF. CDR3 in DNA: TGCGCCAGCAGCTTCGGGTTGAGCAATCAGCCCCAGCATTTT. Based on the CDR3 plus reference TRBV5-1 and TRBJ1-5, the full variable domain is KAGVTQTPRYLIKTRGQQVTLSCSPISGHRSVSWYQQTPGQGLQFLFEYFSETQRNKGNFPGRFSGRQFSNSRSEMNVSTLELGDSALYLCASSFGLSNQPQHFGDGTRLSIL.

In this sample, this clone turned up once. The chain has TRBV20-1 and TRBJ2-5, with D perhaps TRBD2 (6 bases). The V gene's germline CDR1 is DFQATT and CDR2 SNEGSKA (reference sequence). The CDR3 has 13 residues. V was clipped by 3 bases and J by 3 bases, with 11 bases between them. CDR3 region: CSASYGGEETQYF. The CDR3 coding sequence is TGCAGTGCTAGTTACGGAGGGGAAGAGACCCAGTACTTC.

The chain links TRBV5-1 to TRBJ2-5, with 7 bases fitting TRBD2. V dropped 4 bases and J dropped 3; count of bases not matched to a gene: 6. CDR3 length: 14 amino acids. Germline values: CDR1 SGHRS, CDR2 YFSETQ. The CDR3 region is CASSPGGGEETQYF. CDR3 coding DNA: TGCGCCAGCAGCCCGGGTGGGGGGGAAGAGACCCAGTACTTC.

The chain recombines TRBV5-4 with TRBJ1-1; TRBD1 matches 7 bases. The germline gives CDR1 SGHNT, CDR2 YYREEE (reference sequence). The CDR3 sequence is 16 residues long. J was trimmed by 5 bases and V by 4 bases; bases with no gene match: 14. CDR3 region: CASSLGQGGALTEAFF. In DNA form, the CDR3 reads TGTGCCAGCAGCCTAGGACAAGGGGGCGCTTTGACTGAAGCTTTCTTT. The entire variable domain, with the rest obtained from reference TRBV5-4 and TRBJ1-1, is as follows: ETGVTQSPTHLIKTRGQQVTLRCSSQSGHNTVSWYQQALGQGPQFIFQYYREEENGRGNFPPRFSGLQFPNYSSELNVNALELDDSALYLCASSLGQGGALTEAFFGQGTRLTVV.

The V gene is TRBV11-1, the J gene TRBJ1-1; D might be TRBD1 (5 bases). This CDR3 has 15 residues. The V end was cut by 5 bases, the J end by 4 bases, with 17 bases between. The germline V gene encodes CDR1 SGHAT and CDR2 FQDESV (reference sequence). CDR3 sequence (DNA): TGTGCCAGCAGCCCACGGACCAGGGCCACCACTGAAGCTTTCTTT. It translates to CASSPRTRATTEAFF. Combining the CDR3 with reference TRBV11-1 and TRBJ1-1 gives the whole variable domain EAEVAQSPRYKITEKSQAVAFWCDPISGHATLYWYRQILGQGPELLVQFQDESVVDDSQLPKDRFSAERLKGVDSTLKIQPAELGDSAMYLCASSPRTRATTEAFFGQGTRLTVV.